The sequence of this T cell receptor beta chain was determined in a study of blood T cell repertoires in COVID-19. As for the study in general: Some COVID-19 samples were acute and others convalescent; all came from the United States, Italy and Spain. Sample material is recorded as cDNA or gDNA derived from T cells, B-cell-depleted T cells, or PBMCs.

In the original analysis: Amplification of reference gene primers provided the estimated nucleated cell counts. The table came from immunoSEQ multiplex PCR; TCRdb's copy has only in-frame clones and leaves some out. The DNA gave D and trimming, while V, J and clone size come from that table. The data contain a few hundred thousand clones, about 85% of them seen just once; the ten biggest clones take up about 0.93%. The germline V gene encodes CDR1 LNHNV and CDR2 YYDKDF (reference sequence). This CDR3 spans 15 amino acids. With V trimmed by 2 bases and J by 4 bases, 6 bases remained unmatched. The chain joins TRBV15 to TRBJ2-5; 8 bases are shared with TRBD2. What was sequenced was peripheral blood. The source is a man aged 35-49 years with acute or convalescent COVID-19. The DNA for the CDR3 is TGTGCCACCAGCAGACCGGGACTAGGAATAGAGACCCAGTACTTC. It yields the protein CATSRPGLGIETQYF.